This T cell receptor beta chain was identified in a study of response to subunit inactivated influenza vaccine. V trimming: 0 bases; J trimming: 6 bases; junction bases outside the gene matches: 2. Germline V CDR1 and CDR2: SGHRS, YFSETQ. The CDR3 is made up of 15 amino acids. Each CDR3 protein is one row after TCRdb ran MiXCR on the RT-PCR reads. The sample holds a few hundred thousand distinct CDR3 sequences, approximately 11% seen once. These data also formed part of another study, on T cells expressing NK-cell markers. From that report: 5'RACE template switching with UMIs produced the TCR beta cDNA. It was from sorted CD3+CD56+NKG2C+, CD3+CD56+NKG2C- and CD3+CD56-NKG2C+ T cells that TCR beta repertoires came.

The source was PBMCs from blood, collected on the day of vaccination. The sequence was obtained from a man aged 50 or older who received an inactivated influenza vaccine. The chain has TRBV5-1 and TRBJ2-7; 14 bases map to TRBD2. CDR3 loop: CASSLGLAGGSEQYF. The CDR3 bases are TGCGCCAGCAGCTTGGGACTAGCGGGGGGGTCCGAGCAGTACTTC.